This TCR beta chain was sequenced in a study of vaccination effects on CD4 cells after COVID-19. CD4+ T cells were isolated after roughly nine days of culture. Germline CDR1 is SNHLY and CDR2 is FYNNEI. The V end was cut by 7 bases, the J end by 1 base, with 13 bases between. The CDR3 covers 14 residues. Libraries were prepared by immunoSEQ multiplex PCR; TCRdb keeps only in-frame clonotypes and omits some of them. The sample has tens of thousands of clones; 70% are singletons. On this clone itself: Its antigen remains unknown.

This material consisted of CD4+ T cells from PBMCs cultured without peptide, taken before COVID-19 vaccination. The chain carries TRBV2 and TRBJ1-1; D might be TRBD1 (5 bases). The TCR was taken from a human donor who received a COVID-19 vaccine. The CDR3 loop reads CASNQGRQNTEAFF. The CDR3 DNA sequence: TGTGCCAGCAACCAGGGACGGCAGAACACTGAAGCTTTCTTT.